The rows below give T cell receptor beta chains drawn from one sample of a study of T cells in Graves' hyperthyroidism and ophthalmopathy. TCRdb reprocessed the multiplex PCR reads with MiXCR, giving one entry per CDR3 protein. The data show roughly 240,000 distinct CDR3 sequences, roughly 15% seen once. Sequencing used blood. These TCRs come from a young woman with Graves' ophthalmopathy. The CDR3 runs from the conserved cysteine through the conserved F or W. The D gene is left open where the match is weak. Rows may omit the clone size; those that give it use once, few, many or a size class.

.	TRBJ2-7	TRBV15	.	CATSRESSALYEQYF	TGTGCCACCAGCAGAGAATCCAGCGCCCTATACGAGCAGTACTTC
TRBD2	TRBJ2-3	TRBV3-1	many	CASSLGGGVDTQYF	TGTGCCAGCAGCCTGGGCGGGGGAGTGGATACGCAGTATTTT
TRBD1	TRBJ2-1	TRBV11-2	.	CASSWDRGREQFF	TGTGCCAGCAGCTGGGACAGGGGGCGTGAGCAGTTCTTC
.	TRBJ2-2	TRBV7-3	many	CASSLTGTRGIGGELFF	TGTGCCAGCAGCTTAACCGGGACAAGGGGCATAGGCGGGGAGCTGTTTTTT
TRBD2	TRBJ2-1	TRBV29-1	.	CSVSYPGTNSYNEQLF	TGCAGCGTCTCCTACCCCGGGACTAACTCCTACAATGAGCAGCTCTTC
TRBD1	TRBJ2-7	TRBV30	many	CAWSTRQGITYEQYF	TGTGCCTGGAGTACCCGACAGGGGATAACCTACGAGCAGTACTTC
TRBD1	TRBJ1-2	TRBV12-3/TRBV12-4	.	CASSSVQGAVSGYTF	TGTGCCAGCAGTTCAGTGCAGGGGGCCGTGAGTGGCTACACCTTC
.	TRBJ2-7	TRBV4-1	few	CASSPQGVLEQYF	TGCGCCAGCAGCCCCCAAGGGGTTTTGGAGCAGTACTTC
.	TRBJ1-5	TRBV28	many	CASRPITLRLNQPQHF	TGTGCCAGCAGACCAATTACCCTTAGACTAAATCAGCCCCAGCATTTT
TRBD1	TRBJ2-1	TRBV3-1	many	CASSNRGDEQFF	TGTGCCAGCAGCAACAGGGGTGATGAGCAGTTCTTC
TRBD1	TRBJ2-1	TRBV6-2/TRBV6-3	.	CASTTGTGLNEQFF	TGTGCCAGCACCACAGGGACAGGGCTAAATGAGCAATTCTTC
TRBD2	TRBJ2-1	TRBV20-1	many	CSARGWATSRDEQFF	TGCAGTGCTAGGGGGTGGGCGACTAGCCGCGATGAGCAGTTCTTC
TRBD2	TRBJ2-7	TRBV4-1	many	CASSQEEAGGIDEQYF	TGCGCCAGCAGCCAAGAAGAAGCGGGGGGTATCGACGAGCAGTACTTC
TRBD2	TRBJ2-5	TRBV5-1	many	CASSKRGGQETQYF	TGCGCCAGCAGCAAGCGGGGGGGCCAAGAGACCCAGTACTTC
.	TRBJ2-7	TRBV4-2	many	CASSQDQGLSSYEQYF	TGTGCCAGCAGCCAAGATCAAGGGCTTTCCTCCTACGAGCAGTACTTC
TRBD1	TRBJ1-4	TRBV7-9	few	CASSLTGTGDEKLFF	TGTGCCAGCAGCTTAACAGGGACAGGGGATGAAAAACTGTTTTTT
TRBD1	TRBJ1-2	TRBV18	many	CASSFSDRGPFYGYTF	TGTGCCAGCTCATTCTCCGACAGGGGCCCGTTCTATGGCTACACCTTC
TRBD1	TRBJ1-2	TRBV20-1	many	CSSPVTGGANYGYTF	TGCAGTTCACCCGTCACAGGGGGAGCTAACTATGGCTACACCTTC
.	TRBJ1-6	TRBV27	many	CASSLQGNSPLHF	TGTGCCAGCAGTTTGCAGGGAAATTCACCCCTCCACTTT
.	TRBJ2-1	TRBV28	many	CASSLRWVEGPTGTSMKGQFF	TGTGCCAGCAGTTTACGATGGGTCGAGGGCCCGACCGGGACTTCAATGAAGGGGCAGTTCTTC
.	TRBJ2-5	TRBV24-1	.	CATSEAIDSLETQYF	TGTGCCACCAGTGAGGCCATAGACAGTTTGGAGACCCAGTACTTC
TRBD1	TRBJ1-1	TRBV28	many	CASRPGQQNTEAFF	TGTGCCAGCAGGCCGGGACAGCAGAACACTGAAGCTTTCTTT